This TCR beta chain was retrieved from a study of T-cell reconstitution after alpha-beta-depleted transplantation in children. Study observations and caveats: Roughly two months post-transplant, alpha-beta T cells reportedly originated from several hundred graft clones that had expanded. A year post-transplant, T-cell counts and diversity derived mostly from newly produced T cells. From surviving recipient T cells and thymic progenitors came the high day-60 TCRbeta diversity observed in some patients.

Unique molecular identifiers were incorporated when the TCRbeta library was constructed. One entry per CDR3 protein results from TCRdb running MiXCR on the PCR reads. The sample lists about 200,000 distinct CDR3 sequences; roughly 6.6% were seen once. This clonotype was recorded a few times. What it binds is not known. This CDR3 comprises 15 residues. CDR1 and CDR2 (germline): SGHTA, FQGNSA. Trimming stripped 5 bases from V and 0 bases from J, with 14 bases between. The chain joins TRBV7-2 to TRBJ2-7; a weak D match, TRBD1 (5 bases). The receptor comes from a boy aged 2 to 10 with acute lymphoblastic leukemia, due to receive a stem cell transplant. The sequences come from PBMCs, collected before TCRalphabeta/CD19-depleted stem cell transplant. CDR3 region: CASSPQGRYSYEQYF. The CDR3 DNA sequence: TGTGCCAGCAGCCCCCAGGGAAGGTACTCCTACGAGCAGTACTTC.